This TCR beta chain was sequenced in a study of T cells expressing NK-cell markers. TCRdb reprocessed the 5' RACE reads and reports one entry per CDR3 protein, with no DNA. Its table records some 600,000 distinct CDR3 sequences. The specimen sequenced was blood T cells: a sorted CD56 or NKG2C T cell subset, CD4+ or CD8+ T cells, or bulk PBMC T cells (not recorded which). The TCR sequence derives from a young man in good health.

CDR3 amino acids: CSVADKSSYNEQFF. The gene calls are TRBV29-1 and TRBJ2-1. The CDR3 contains 14 residues. CDR1 SQVTM and CDR2 ANQGSEA come from the germline V gene.